Listed below are T cell receptor beta chains from one sample, sequenced in a study of response to subunit inactivated influenza vaccine. TCRdb re-called the RT-PCR reads with MiXCR, one entry per CDR3 protein. Of 700,000 to 900,000 distinct CDR3 sequences listed, approximately 21% are singletons. Sample: PBMCs from blood, taken 4 to 6 days after vaccination. Every receptor here comes from a middle-aged man who received an inactivated influenza vaccine. Both conserved end residues are part of each CDR3. A D gene is named only where the DNA matches it firmly. Rows may omit the clone size; those that give it use once, few, many or a size class.

D: .
J: TRBJ2-3
V: TRBV7-2
size: .
DNA: TGTGCCAGCAGCTGGATAGCGGTGGGCACAGATACGCAGTATTTT
CDR3: CASSWIAVGTDTQYF

D: .
J: TRBJ2-7
V: TRBV30
size: .
DNA: TGTGCCTGGAGTTGGGCGGACGAGCAGTACTTC
CDR3: CAWSWADEQYF

D: TRBD2
J: TRBJ2-3
V: TRBV9
size: once
DNA: TGTGCCAGCAGCCCCATGGCGGGAGAGGCAGATACGCAGTATTTT
CDR3: CASSPMAGEADTQYF

D: .
J: TRBJ2-7
V: TRBV7-9
size: few
DNA: TGTGCCAGCAGCTCCCCAAACAGGGAGGCCAACGAGCAGTACTTC
CDR3: CASSSPNREANEQYF

D: TRBD2
J: TRBJ2-5
V: TRBV5-1
size: .
DNA: TGCGCCAGCAGCTTGGGTAGCGGGGGAATACAAGAGACCCAGTACTTC
CDR3: CASSLGSGGIQETQYF

D: .
J: TRBJ2-3
V: TRBV5-6
size: few
DNA: TGTGCCAGCAGTTTACAGGGCGTGGGCGCAGATACGCAGTATTTT
CDR3: CASSLQGVGADTQYF

D: TRBD2
J: TRBJ2-1
V: TRBV7-9
size: .
DNA: TGTGCCAGCAGCTTTCGGGGGGGCGTCGAGCAGTTCTTC
CDR3: CASSFRGGVEQFF

D: TRBD1
J: TRBJ1-2
V: TRBV29-1
size: few
DNA: TGCAGCGTCCGACAGGGCGGCTATGGCTACACCTTC
CDR3: CSVRQGGYGYTF

D: .
J: TRBJ2-2
V: TRBV28
size: .
DNA: TGTGCCAGCAGTTACTTTCGAGAGACCGGGGAGCTGTTTTTT
CDR3: CASSYFRETGELFF

D: .
J: TRBJ1-1
V: TRBV5-5
size: many
DNA: TGTGCCAGCAGCTTGGATCGGCGCGAAGCTTTCTTT
CDR3: CASSLDRREAFF

D: .
J: TRBJ1-1
V: TRBV20-1
size: .
DNA: TGCAGTGCTCCCCAGCGGTTATACACTGAAGCTTTCTTT
CDR3: CSAPQRLYTEAFF

D: TRBD1
J: TRBJ1-2
V: TRBV7-9
size: .
DNA: TGTGCCAGCAGTTCGGGACAGGGGGCATATGGCTACACCTTC
CDR3: CASSSGQGAYGYTF

D: .
J: TRBJ2-1
V: TRBV5-5
size: once
DNA: TGTGCCAGCAGCTTGGTCGGACACCAGGCCTACAATGAGCAGTTCTTC
CDR3: CASSLVGHQAYNEQFF

D: .
J: TRBJ2-7
V: TRBV27
size: .
DNA: TGTGCCAGCAGTATCTCCGGGGTTGGGCTCTACGAGCAGTACTTC
CDR3: CASSISGVGLYEQYF

D: .
J: TRBJ2-2
V: TRBV12-3/TRBV12-4
size: few
DNA: TGTGCCAGCAGTTATGCACTTGCAGGGATGGGCGGGGAGCTGTTTTTT
CDR3: CASSYALAGMGGELFF

D: .
J: TRBJ2-7
V: TRBV20-1
size: .
DNA: TGCAGTGCTAGAGTCATGGGGAACACCTACGAGCAGTACTTC
CDR3: CSARVMGNTYEQYF

D: TRBD2
J: TRBJ2-1
V: TRBV4-1
size: .
DNA: TGCGCCAGCAGCCAACCAAGTTTAGCGGGAGTCACCTACAATGAGCAGTTCTTC
CDR3: CASSQPSLAGVTYNEQFF

D: .
J: TRBJ1-3
V: TRBV5-1
size: many
DNA: TGCGCCAGCAGCTTGGAAAGGGGTTCTGGAAACACCATATATTTT
CDR3: CASSLERGSGNTIYF

D: .
J: TRBJ1-3
V: TRBV15
size: few
DNA: TGTGCCACCAGCAGTAGGAACCCCTCTGGAAACACCATATATTTT
CDR3: CATSSRNPSGNTIYF

D: TRBD1
J: TRBJ1-1
V: TRBV4-1
size: many
DNA: TGCGCCAGCAGCCAAACGACAGGGGGCCCGAACACTGAAGCTTTCTTT
CDR3: CASSQTTGGPNTEAFF

D: TRBD1
J: TRBJ1-2
V: TRBV4-2
size: many
DNA: TGTGCCAGCAGCCAAGAGACGGCCCAGGGGGTGGGCTACACCTTC
CDR3: CASSQETAQGVGYTF

D: .
J: TRBJ2-5
V: TRBV7-9
size: .
DNA: TGTGCCAGCAGCTTTTCCTCGGAGACCCAGTACTTC
CDR3: CASSFSSETQYF

D: .
J: TRBJ2-7
V: TRBV5-1
size: .
DNA: TGCGCCAGCAGGGGGGTAGAGCGGGCCCCCTACGAGCAGTACTTC
CDR3: CASRGVERAPYEQYF

D: TRBD1
J: TRBJ2-3
V: TRBV6-5
size: once
DNA: TGTGCCAGCAGTTCCGGGACAGGGGGATTTACGCAGTATTTT
CDR3: CASSSGTGGFTQYF

D: .
J: TRBJ2-7
V: TRBV4-2
size: many
DNA: TGTGCCAGCAGCCAAGATGGGGTCGAGCAGTACTTC
CDR3: CASSQDGVEQYF

D: .
J: TRBJ2-7
V: TRBV7-9
size: .
DNA: TGTGCCAGCAGCCCCTCCTCGGGCAGGGCCTCCTACGAGCAGTACTTC
CDR3: CASSPSSGRASYEQYF

D: TRBD1
J: TRBJ2-7
V: TRBV6-2/TRBV6-3
size: .
DNA: TGTGCCAGCACAAATTACGGGACAGGGGGCTCCGAGCAGTACTTC
CDR3: CASTNYGTGGSEQYF

D: TRBD1
J: TRBJ1-2
V: TRBV6-5
size: .
DNA: TGTGCCAGCAGTATCGACAGGGAGGTCTACACCTTC
CDR3: CASSIDREVYTF

D: .
J: TRBJ2-3
V: TRBV7-9
size: few
DNA: TGTGCCAGCAGCTTGGCCCCTGCTAGGAATACGCAGTATTTT
CDR3: CASSLAPARNTQYF

D: TRBD1
J: TRBJ2-4
V: TRBV20-1
size: few
DNA: TGCAGTGCTAGAGAAAGGACAGGGGGATCTAACATTCAGTACTTC
CDR3: CSARERTGGSNIQYF

D: .
J: TRBJ1-2
V: TRBV7-2
size: .
DNA: TGTGCCAGCAGCTTAAGAGAAGGTGGCTACACCTTC
CDR3: CASSLREGGYTF

D: .
J: TRBJ2-1
V: TRBV24-1
size: .
DNA: TGTGCCAACAGTGATCTGCAGGGTCGCGAGCAGTTCTTC
CDR3: CANSDLQGREQFF

D: .
J: TRBJ1-1
V: TRBV4-3
size: few
DNA: TGCGCCAGCAGCCAGTGGACGGGCATGAACACTGAAGCTTTCTTT
CDR3: CASSQWTGMNTEAFF

D: .
J: TRBJ2-2
V: TRBV5-1
size: few
DNA: TGCGCCAGCAGCTTGGAGGGACATAACACCGGGGAGCTGTTTTTT
CDR3: CASSLEGHNTGELFF

D: .
J: TRBJ2-2
V: TRBV6-5
size: .
DNA: TGTGCCAGCAGTTACTCCCGGGACGCCCGAGGGGAGCTGTTTTTT
CDR3: CASSYSRDARGELFF

D: .
J: TRBJ2-3
V: TRBV15
size: few
DNA: TGTGCCACCAGCACCAAGGACGGTAGCACAGATACGCAGTATTTT
CDR3: CATSTKDGSTDTQYF

D: TRBD2
J: TRBJ2-1
V: TRBV18
size: few
DNA: TGTGCCAGCTCACTCACCGGGACTAGAGGCCTCAATGAGCAGTTCTTC
CDR3: CASSLTGTRGLNEQFF

D: .
J: TRBJ2-1
V: TRBV6-1
size: few
DNA: TGTGCCAGCGAACAGGGTGACTCCTACAATGAGCAGTTCTTC
CDR3: CASEQGDSYNEQFF

D: TRBD1
J: TRBJ2-2
V: TRBV7-6
size: .
DNA: TGTGCCAGCAGCACCTGGGACAGGGGGACCGGGGAGCTGTTTTTT
CDR3: CASSTWDRGTGELFF

D: .
J: TRBJ2-3
V: TRBV28
size: few
DNA: TGTGCCAGCAGCCAATGGGCGGGACGCCTCAGAGATACGCAGTATTTT
CDR3: CASSQWAGRLRDTQYF

D: TRBD1
J: TRBJ1-2
V: TRBV18
size: few
DNA: TGTGCCAGCTCACCACCGGGACAGGGGGCAGGCTACACCTTC
CDR3: CASSPPGQGAGYTF

D: .
J: TRBJ2-7
V: TRBV7-2
size: .
DNA: TGTGCCAGTCAGGGGGGATACGAGCAGTACTTC
CDR3: CASQGGYEQYF

D: TRBD2
J: TRBJ2-1
V: TRBV7-9
size: .
DNA: TGTGCCAGCAGCCACCCAGCGGGGGGGCCATACAATGAGCAGTTCTTC
CDR3: CASSHPAGGPYNEQFF

D: .
J: TRBJ2-4
V: TRBV20-1
size: few
DNA: TGCAGTGCTAGGGGGCAGGAAAGGGCTCTAGCCAAAAACATTCAGTACTTC
CDR3: CSARGQERALAKNIQYF

D: TRBD1
J: TRBJ1-2
V: TRBV18
size: .
DNA: TGTGCCAGCTCACCCACACAGGGGGCGTATGGCTACACCTTC
CDR3: CASSPTQGAYGYTF

D: .
J: TRBJ2-7
V: TRBV6-5
size: few
DNA: TGTGCCAGCGCTACTCGCGGCGGAAGAGACTACGAGCAGTACTTC
CDR3: CASATRGGRDYEQYF

D: .
J: TRBJ1-4
V: TRBV29-1
size: .
DNA: TGCAGCGGGTCGGGGGGGGATGAAAAACTGTTTTTT
CDR3: CSGSGGDEKLFF

D: .
J: TRBJ1-3
V: TRBV4-3
size: few
DNA: TGCGCCAGCAGCCCACAGGGACGAGGAAACACCATATATTTT
CDR3: CASSPQGRGNTIYF

D: TRBD2
J: TRBJ2-3
V: TRBV9
size: many
DNA: TGTGCCAGCAGCGGGACTAGCGGGAGAACAGATACGCAGTATTTT
CDR3: CASSGTSGRTDTQYF

D: TRBD2
J: TRBJ2-2
V: TRBV4-3
size: .
DNA: TGCGCCAGCAGTCCTATGGCGGGAGTTGGCACCGGGGAGCTGTTTTTT
CDR3: CASSPMAGVGTGELFF

D: TRBD1
J: TRBJ2-1
V: TRBV18
size: few
DNA: TGTGCCAGCTCACGGGGACAGGATTACAATGAGCAGTTCTTC
CDR3: CASSRGQDYNEQFF